These 13 T cell receptor beta chains originate from one sample sequenced in a study of blood T cells in healthy people across ages. A second PCR of roughly 7 to 11 cycles used a sample-barcoded 5' primer and a J-beta primer mix. MiXCR, run by TCRdb on the 5' RACE reads, gives a single entry per CDR3 protein. The sample has 1.5 million to 2 million distinct CDR3 sequences; around 40% are singletons. Sequences were obtained from blood. The receptors were sampled from a human donor in good health.

This clonotype was observed once. V is TRBV7-2 and J is TRBJ1-1, with D unclear. The CDR3 runs 15 residues. V lost 0 bases and J lost 3, with 11 bases in between. The germline CDR1 and CDR2 sequences are SGHTA and FQGNSA. CDR3 bases: TGTGCCAGCAGCTTAGCAACAGCCTTGTACACTGAAGCTTTCTTT. It codes for CASSLATALYTEAFF. The whole variable domain, remainder taken from reference TRBV7-2 and TRBJ1-1, is GAGVSQSPSNKVTEKGKDVELRCDPISGHTALYWYRQSLGQGLEFLIYFQGNSAPDKSGLPSDRFSAERTGGSVSTLTIQRTQQEDSAVYLCASSLATALYTEAFFGQGTRLTVV.

This rearrangement joins TRBV20-1 to TRBJ2-1; the match to TRBD2 covers 14 bases. V was clipped by 0 bases and J by 3 bases; unmatched bases: 10. The CDR3 spans 19 residues. CDR1 and CDR2 (germline): DFQATT, SNEGSKA (reference sequence). CDR3 in DNA: TGCAGTGCTAGAGATCAAAGACTAGCGGGGGGGAGGTTCTACAATGAGCAGTTCTTC. It is translated as CSARDQRLAGGRFYNEQFF.

The chain couples TRBV2 to TRBJ2-7; 12 bases match TRBD1. This CDR3 region has 14 residues. CDR1 and CDR2 from the germline V gene are SNHLY and FYNNEI. Germline trimming cut 7 bases from V and 5 bases from J; bases unmatched to any gene: 6. The CDR3 sequence is CASNWDRGRNEQYF. CDR3 nucleotide sequence: TGTGCCAGCAACTGGGACAGGGGGCGAAACGAGCAGTACTTC.

Of note for this clonotype: At one end the junction does not follow the germline gene, possibly because of a read error. The chain links TRBV5-1 to TRBJ1-2, with 7 bases fitting TRBD1. The CDR3 extends over 14 amino acids. From germline, CDR1 is SGHRS and CDR2 YFSETQ. CDR3 bases: TGTGCCAGCAGCTTGGGGACAGACCTCTATGGCTACACCTTC. The encoded protein is CASSLGTDLYGYTF.

The chain links TRBV2 to TRBJ2-7, with D possibly matching TRBD1 (5 bases). The CDR3 is 13 residues long. Per germline, CDR1 SNHLY and CDR2 FYNNEI. V lost 1 base, J lost 7 bases, and 11 bases lay in between. The DNA for the CDR3 is TGTGCCAGCAGTGAAGTAGGGGCAAGTGAGCAGTACTTC. Encoded protein: CASSEVGASEQYF.

V usage is TRBV7-8 and J usage is TRBJ2-7; D possibly corresponds to TRBD2 (5 bases). The V end was cut by 0 bases, the J end by 9 bases, with 15 bases between. Germline V gives CDR1 SGHVS, CDR2 FQNEAQ. There are 14 residues in the CDR3. The CDR3 loop reads CASSLAEGASWQYF. The CDR3 region has the DNA TGTGCCAGCAGCTTAGCTGAGGGAGCGAGTTGGCAGTACTTC.

This clonotype was picked up many times. The chain joins TRBV12-5 to TRBJ2-1, with D hard to call. This CDR3 is 13 amino acids long. V was trimmed by 1 base and J by 0 bases, leaving 1 base between them. Germline CDR1 is LGHNT and CDR2 is FRNRAP. CDR3 sequence (DNA): TGTGCTAGTGGTTTGGGCTCCTACAATGAGCAGTTCTTC. This sequence encodes CASGLGSYNEQFF.

J is TRBJ2-1 and V is TRBV7-9, with D hard to call. Per the germline V gene, CDR1 is SEHNR and CDR2 is FQNEAQ (reference sequence). This CDR3 has 10 amino acids. The V end lost 5 bases, the J end lost 10 bases, and 6 bases lay between the germline ends. The CDR3 DNA reads TGTGCCAGCAGCCCCTCAGAGCAGTTCTTC. Translated, it gives CASSPSEQFF.

The chain joins TRBV20-1 to TRBJ1-6; no definite D call. The V gene's germline CDR1 is DFQATT and CDR2 SNEGSKA (reference sequence). The CDR3 has 17 residues. V was pared by 1 base and J by 0 bases, with 13 bases between. CDR3 in amino acids: CSARARTQSSYNSPLHF. CDR3 nucleotide sequence: TGCAGTGCTAGAGCTCGGACCCAGAGCTCCTATAATTCACCCCTCCACTTT.

The rearrangement links TRBV15 to TRBJ2-3; D might be TRBD1 (6 bases). CDR3 length: 14 residues. The germline gives CDR1 LNHNV, CDR2 YYDKDF (reference sequence). V lost 7 bases and J lost 1, with 12 bases in between. The CDR3 sequence is CATTDAGGTDTQYF. CDR3 in DNA: TGTGCCACCACGGACGCAGGGGGCACAGATACGCAGTATTTT.

CDR3 coding DNA: TGTGCCAGCAGCCAATCGGGGGGGCCTCTCTCCTACGAGCAGTACTTC. Translation: CASSQSGGPLSYEQYF. The V and J genes are TRBV25-1 and TRBJ2-7; 8 positions agree with TRBD2. CDR3 length: 16 residues. CDR1 is MGHDK, CDR2 SYGVNS, per germline. The V gene end was trimmed by 6 bases and the J gene end by 0 bases; junction bases not matched to a gene: 10.

This chain links TRBV5-1 with TRBJ2-6; TRBD1 matches 7 bases. This CDR3 spans 16 amino acids. V was pared by 4 bases and J by 2 bases, with 6 bases of the junction left unmatched. Germline assignment: CDR1 SGHRS and CDR2 YFSETQ. The CDR3 DNA sequence: TGCGCCAGCAGCACACAGGGGCCAGCTGGGGCCAACGTCCTGACTTTC. It translates to CASSTQGPAGANVLTF.

This chain joins TRBV7-2 and TRBJ1-1, with D perhaps matching TRBD1 (5 bases). Trimming took off 4 bases at V and 0 bases at J, with 15 bases between the two ends. CDR3 size: 16 residues. Germline CDR1 is SGHTA and CDR2 is FQGNSA. As DNA, the CDR3 is TGTGCCAGCAGCTATGCCGGGACGGCGATGAACACTGAAGCTTTCTTT. Encoded protein: CASSYAGTAMNTEAFF.